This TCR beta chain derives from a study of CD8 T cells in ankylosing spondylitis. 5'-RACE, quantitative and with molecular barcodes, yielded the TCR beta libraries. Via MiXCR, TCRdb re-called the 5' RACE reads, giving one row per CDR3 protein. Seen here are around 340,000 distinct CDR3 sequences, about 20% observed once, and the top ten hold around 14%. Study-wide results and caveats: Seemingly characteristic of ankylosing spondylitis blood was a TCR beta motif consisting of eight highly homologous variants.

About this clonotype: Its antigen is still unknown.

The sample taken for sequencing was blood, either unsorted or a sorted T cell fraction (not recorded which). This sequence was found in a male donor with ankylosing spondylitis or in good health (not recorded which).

The CDR3 loop is CSASILRPNRGEKLFF. As DNA, the CDR3 is TGCAGTGCTAGCATCCTCCGGCCTAACCGCGGGGAAAAACTGTTTTTT. This chain joins TRBV20-1 and TRBJ1-4; D uncertain. From germline, CDR1 is DFQATT and CDR2 SNEGSKA (reference sequence). The V end was cut by 3 bases, the J end by 8 bases, with 22 bases between. The CDR3 has 16 residues.